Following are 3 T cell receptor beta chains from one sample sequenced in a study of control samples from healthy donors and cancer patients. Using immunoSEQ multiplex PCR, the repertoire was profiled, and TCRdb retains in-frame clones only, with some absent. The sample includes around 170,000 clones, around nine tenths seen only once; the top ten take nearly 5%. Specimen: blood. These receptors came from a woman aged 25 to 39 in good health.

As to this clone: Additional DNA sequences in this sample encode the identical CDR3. The CDR3 here is CASSFSSSYEQYF. CDR3 nucleotide sequence: TGTGCCAGCAGTTTCTCATCCTCCTACGAGCAGTACTTC. This chain links TRBV28 with TRBJ2-7; D gene uncertain. V lost 3 bases and J lost 0, with 6 bases in between. The V gene's germline CDR1 is MDHEN and CDR2 SYDVKM. The CDR3 length is 13 residues.

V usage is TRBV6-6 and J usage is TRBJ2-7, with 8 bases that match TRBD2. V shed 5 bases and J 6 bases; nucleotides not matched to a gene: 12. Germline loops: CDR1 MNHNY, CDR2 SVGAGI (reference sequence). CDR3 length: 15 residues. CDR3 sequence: CASSAPGTSLSEQYF. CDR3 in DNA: TGTGCCAGCAGTGCCCCGGGGACTAGTCTCAGCGAGCAGTACTTC.

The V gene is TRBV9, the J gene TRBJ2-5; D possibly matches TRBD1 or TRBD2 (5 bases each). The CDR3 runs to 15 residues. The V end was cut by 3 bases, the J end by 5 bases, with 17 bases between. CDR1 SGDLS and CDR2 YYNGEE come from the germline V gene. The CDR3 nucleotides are TGTGCCAGCAGCGAGGGGACCTACCCAGGGGAGACCCAGTACTTC. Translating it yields CASSEGTYPGETQYF.